Listed below are T cell receptor beta chains from one sample, sequenced in a study of vaccination and CD4 T cells after COVID-19. TCRdb called the PCR reads again in MiXCR, with one record for every CDR3 protein. The sample lists some 15,000 distinct CDR3 sequences, 35% to 50% occurring once. Antigens of these TCRs are unknown. The sequencing used CD4+ T cells from blood, cultured in vitro, collected before SARS-CoV-2 vaccination. The receptor source for this set is a human donor who had recovered from COVID-19. The CDR3 runs from the conserved cysteine through the conserved F or W. A D gene is named only where the DNA matches it firmly. Rows give clone size only sometimes, using once, few, many, or a class for an expanded clone.

NA	TRBV20-1	few	16	TRBJ1-6	CSARGSEGRYNSPLHF	TGCAGTGCTAGAGGGTCGGAGGGACGATACAATTCACCCCTCCACTTT
NA	TRBV4-2	NA	19	TRBJ1-6	CASSPSHPRNRDRNSPLHF	TGTGCCAGCAGCCCCTCCCATCCTCGGAACCGGGACCGTAATTCACCCCTCCACTTT
TRBD1	TRBV7-9	NA	16	TRBJ2-2	CASSSRTGTNTGELFF	TGTGCCAGCAGCTCCCGGACAGGAACGAACACCGGGGAGCTGTTTTTT
TRBD1	TRBV20-1	few	14	TRBJ2-5	CSARFGTGQETQYF	TGCAGTGCTAGATTCGGGACAGGCCAAGAGACCCAGTACTTC
TRBD1	TRBV7-2	few	15	TRBJ1-5	CASSHGTGGSQPQHF	TGTGCCAGCAGCCATGGGACAGGGGGTAGTCAGCCCCAGCATTTT
NA	TRBV5-6	NA	17	TRBJ1-2	CASSLGGGPGTNYGYTF	TGTGCCAGCAGCTTGGGGGGCGGACCAGGAACTAACTATGGCTACACCTTC
NA	TRBV7-3	few	13	TRBJ2-5	CASSLNMRETQYF	TGTGCCAGCAGCTTAAATATGAGGGAGACCCAGTACTTC
NA	TRBV7-2	few	14	TRBJ2-1	CASSAPGQGNEQFF	TGTGCCAGCAGCGCGCCGGGCCAAGGGAATGAGCAGTTCTTC
NA	TRBV15	NA	13	TRBJ1-4	CATSRGVNEKLFF	TGTGCCACCAGCAGGGGGGTGAATGAAAAACTGTTTTTT
NA	TRBV27	NA	15	TRBJ1-2	CASSLSGNEYYGYTF	TGTGCCAGCAGCCTCTCGGGGAATGAATACTATGGCTACACCTTC
TRBD1	TRBV7-2	NA	16	TRBJ1-2	CASSERTGLTFYSYTF	TGTGCCAGCAGCGAACGGACAGGTTTGACGTTCTATAGCTACACCTTC
NA	TRBV29-1	NA	10	TRBJ1-1	CSGGATEAFF	TGCAGCGGAGGAGCCACTGAAGCTTTCTTT
NA	TRBV9	NA	15	TRBJ1-6	CASSGQVDPNSPLHF	TGTGCCAGCAGCGGACAGGTGGACCCAAATTCACCCCTCCACTTT
NA	TRBV2	NA	15	TRBJ2-1	CASSEVIDSYNEQFF	TGTGCCAGCAGTGAGGTGATTGACTCCTACAATGAGCAGTTCTTC
TRBD1	TRBV24-1	medium-sized	16	TRBJ2-5	CATSDDRTGGQETQYF	TGTGCCACCAGTGACGATCGGACAGGGGGACAAGAGACCCAGTACTTC
NA	TRBV20-1	few	13	TRBJ1-1	CSASDSMNTEAFF	TGCAGTGCTAGTGACAGCATGAACACTGAAGCTTTCTTT
NA	TRBV4-1	NA	14	TRBJ2-6	CASSREFGANVLTF	TGCGCCAGCAGCCGGGAATTTGGGGCCAACGTCCTGACTTTC
NA	TRBV19	few	14	TRBJ1-5	CASRDPPLNQPQHF	TGTGCCAGTAGAGATCCCCCTCTCAATCAGCCCCAGCATTTT
NA	TRBV20-1	medium-sized	12	TRBJ1-2	CSASPGVGGYTF	TGCAGTGCTAGTCCGGGGGTGGGCGGCTACACCTTC
TRBD1	TRBV7-3	NA	13	TRBJ2-3	CASSSRQGNTQYF	TGTGCCAGCAGCTCGCGACAGGGGAATACGCAGTATTTT
TRBD2	TRBV5-1	NA	14	TRBJ2-3	CASSYSGGGDTQYF	TGCGCCAGCAGCTATTCGGGGGGAGGAGATACGCAGTATTTT
TRBD1	TRBV20-1	few	13	TRBJ1-4	CSARDRGQEKLFF	TGCAGTGCTCGGGACAGGGGGCAGGAAAAACTGTTTTTT
NA	TRBV20-1	once	18	TRBJ2-1	CSARDHSTRWDSYNEQFF	TGCAGTGCTAGAGATCATTCGACCCGGTGGGACTCCTACAATGAGCAGTTCTTC
NA	TRBV20-1	few	15	TRBJ2-2	CSARADTFGAGELFF	TGCAGTGCTAGGGCGGACACATTCGGGGCCGGGGAGCTGTTTTTT
TRBD1	TRBV12-3/TRBV12-4	NA	15	TRBJ1-1	CASKRTGRISTEAFF	TGTGCCAGCAAACGGACAGGAAGAATATCCACTGAAGCTTTCTTT
NA	TRBV12-3/TRBV12-4	NA	14	TRBJ2-4	CASATTGLKNIQYF	TGTGCCAGCGCGACGACAGGACTCAAAAACATTCAGTACTTC
NA	TRBV27	NA	12	TRBJ2-4	CASSSGRNIQYF	TGTGCCAGCAGTTCCGGGCGAAACATTCAGTACTTC
NA	TRBV19	NA	13	TRBJ1-1	CASSNQGGTEAFF	TGTGCCAGTAGTAACCAGGGCGGCACTGAAGCTTTCTTT
TRBD1	TRBV7-8	few	15	TRBJ1-2	CASSLLGTGAGGYTF	TGTGCCAGCAGCTTACTAGGGACAGGGGCGGGAGGCTACACCTTC
NA	TRBV18	NA	15	TRBJ1-1	CASSPPIGSNTEAFF	TGTGCCAGCTCACCACCCATCGGGTCAAACACTGAAGCTTTCTTT
NA	TRBV20-1	NA	14	TRBJ1-4	CSARGGTTTWRQVF	TGCAGTGCTAGAGGTGGGACTACAACGTGGCGGCAGGTTTTT
NA	TRBV28	NA	16	TRBJ2-4	CASSPEGGVAKNIQYF	TGTGCCAGCAGCCCGGAGGGTGGGGTGGCCAAAAACATTCAGTACTTC
NA	TRBV4-1	few	16	TRBJ1-2	CASSSRTAPSNYGYTF	TGCGCCAGCAGCTCGCGGACCGCTCCATCTAACTATGGCTACACCTTC
NA	TRBV18	NA	15	TRBJ2-7	CASSPLQSRELEQYF	TGTGCCAGCTCACCTCTTCAATCGAGGGAGCTCGAGCAGTACTTC
NA	TRBV19	NA	13	TRBJ2-7	CASAERSSYEQYF	TGTGCCAGTGCGGAGCGGAGCTCCTACGAGCAGTACTTC